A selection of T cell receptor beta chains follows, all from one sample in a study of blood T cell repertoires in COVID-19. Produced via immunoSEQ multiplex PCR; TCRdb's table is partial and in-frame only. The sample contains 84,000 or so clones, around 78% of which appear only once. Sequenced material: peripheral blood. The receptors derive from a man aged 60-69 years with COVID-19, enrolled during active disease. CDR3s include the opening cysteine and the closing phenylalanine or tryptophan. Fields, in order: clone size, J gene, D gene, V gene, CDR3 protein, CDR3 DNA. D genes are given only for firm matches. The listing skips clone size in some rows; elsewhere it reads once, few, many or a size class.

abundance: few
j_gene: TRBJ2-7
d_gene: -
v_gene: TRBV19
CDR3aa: CASGTYEQYF
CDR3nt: TGTGCCAGTGGCACCTACGAGCAGTACTTC

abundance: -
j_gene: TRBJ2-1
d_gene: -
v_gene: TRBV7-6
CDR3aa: CASSSLRPPLNEQFF
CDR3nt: TGTGCCAGCAGCTCCCTGCGGCCGCCTCTAAATGAGCAGTTCTTC

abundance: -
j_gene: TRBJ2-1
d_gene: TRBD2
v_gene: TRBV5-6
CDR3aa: CASSSLAGGSEGNEQFF
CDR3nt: TGTGCCAGCAGCTCTCTAGCGGGAGGTTCGGAGGGCAATGAGCAGTTCTTC

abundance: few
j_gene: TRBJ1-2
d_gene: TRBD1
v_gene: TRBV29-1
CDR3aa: CSVEVLRSGLRTGARGYTF
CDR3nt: TGCAGCGTTGAAGTATTAAGGTCGGGGTTACGGACAGGGGCCAGAGGCTACACCTTC

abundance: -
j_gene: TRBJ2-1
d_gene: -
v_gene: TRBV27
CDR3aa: CASSSRRSSNEQFF
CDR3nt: TGTGCCAGCAGTAGCCGGAGAAGTTCCAATGAGCAGTTCTTC

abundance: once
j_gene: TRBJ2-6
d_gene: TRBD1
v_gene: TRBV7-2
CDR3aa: CASSLGGTGSGANVLTF
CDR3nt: TGTGCCAGCAGCTTAGGAGGGACAGGCTCTGGGGCCAACGTCCTGACTTTC

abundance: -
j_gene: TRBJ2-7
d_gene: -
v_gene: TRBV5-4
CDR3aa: CASSLASWGPSYEQYF
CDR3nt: TGTGCCAGCAGCTTGGCCTCCTGGGGCCCCTCCTACGAGCAGTACTTC

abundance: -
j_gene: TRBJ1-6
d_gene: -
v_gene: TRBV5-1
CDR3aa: CASSPGDSPLHF
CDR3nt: TGCGCCAGCAGCCCCGGGGATTCACCCCTCCACTTT

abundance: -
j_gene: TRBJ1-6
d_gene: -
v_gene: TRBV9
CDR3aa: CASSVVSGQSPLHF
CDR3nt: TGTGCCAGCAGCGTAGTGTCAGGACAGTCACCCCTCCACTTT

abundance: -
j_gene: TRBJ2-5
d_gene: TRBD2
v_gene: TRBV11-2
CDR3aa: CASSRGVQETQYF
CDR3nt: TGTGCCAGCAGCCGGGGGGTCCAAGAGACCCAGTACTTC

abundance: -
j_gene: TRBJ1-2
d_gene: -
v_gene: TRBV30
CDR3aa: CAWETGSRYGYTF
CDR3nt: TGTGCCTGGGAAACAGGTTCGCGATATGGCTACACCTTC

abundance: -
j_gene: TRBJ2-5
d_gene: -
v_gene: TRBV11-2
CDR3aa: CASSLVVGAQQETQYF
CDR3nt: TGTGCCAGCAGCTTAGTCGTAGGGGCCCAACAAGAGACCCAGTACTTC

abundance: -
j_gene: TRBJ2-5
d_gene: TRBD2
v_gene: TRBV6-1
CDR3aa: CASSEATSGGLLTQYF
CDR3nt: TGTGCCAGCAGTGAAGCGACAAGCGGGGGGCTACTGACCCAGTACTTC

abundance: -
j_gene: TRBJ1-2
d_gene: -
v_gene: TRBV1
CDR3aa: CTSSHWTGEYGYTF
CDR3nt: TGCACCAGCAGCCACTGGACAGGGGAGTATGGCTACACCTTC

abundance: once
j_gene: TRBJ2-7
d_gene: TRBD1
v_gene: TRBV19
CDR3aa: CASSTNRDRGILYEQYF
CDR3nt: TGTGCCAGTAGTACGAACCGGGACAGGGGGATCCTCTACGAGCAGTACTTC

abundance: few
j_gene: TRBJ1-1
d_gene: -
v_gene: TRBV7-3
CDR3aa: CASRSNGFEAFF
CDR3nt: TGTGCCAGCAGGTCTAACGGGTTTGAAGCTTTCTTT

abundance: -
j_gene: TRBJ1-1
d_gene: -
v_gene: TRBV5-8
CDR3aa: CASSRTRASANTEAFF
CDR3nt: TGTGCCAGCAGCCGGACCAGGGCGTCCGCCAACACTGAAGCTTTCTTT

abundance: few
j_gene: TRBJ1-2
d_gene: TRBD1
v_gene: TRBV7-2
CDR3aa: CASSPDRGLIGYTF
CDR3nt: TGTGCCAGCAGCCCAGACAGGGGGTTGATTGGCTACACCTTC

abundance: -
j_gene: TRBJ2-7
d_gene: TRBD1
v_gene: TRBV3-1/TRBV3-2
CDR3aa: CASSQGSQGAYEQYF
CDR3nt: TGTGCCAGCAGCCAAGGATCGCAGGGGGCCTACGAGCAGTACTTC

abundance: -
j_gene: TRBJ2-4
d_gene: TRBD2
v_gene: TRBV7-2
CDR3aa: CASSLGGLARAKNIQYF
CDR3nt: TGTGCCAGCAGCTTAGGGGGACTAGCGAGAGCCAAAAACATTCAGTACTTC

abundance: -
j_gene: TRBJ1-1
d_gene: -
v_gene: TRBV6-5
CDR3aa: CASGPEVYTEAFF
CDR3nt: TGTGCCAGCGGGCCAGAAGTTTACACTGAAGCTTTCTTT

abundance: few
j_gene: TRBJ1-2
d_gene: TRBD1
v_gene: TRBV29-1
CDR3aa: CSVPRPGGYGYTF
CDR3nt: TGCAGCGTCCCCAGACCAGGGGGCTATGGCTACACCTTC

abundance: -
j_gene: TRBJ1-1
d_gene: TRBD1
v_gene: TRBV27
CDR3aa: CASLPGTGGFGTEAFF
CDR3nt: TGTGCCAGCTTACCCGGGACAGGGGGATTTGGCACTGAAGCTTTCTTT

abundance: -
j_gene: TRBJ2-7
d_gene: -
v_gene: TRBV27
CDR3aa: CASHRTGNSYEQYF
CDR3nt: TGTGCCAGCCATCGGACGGGAAACTCCTACGAGCAGTACTTC

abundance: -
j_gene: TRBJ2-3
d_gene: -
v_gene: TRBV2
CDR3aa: CASSEAGRRGTQYF
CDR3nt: TGTGCCAGCAGTGAAGCGGGCCGGCGGGGTACGCAGTATTTT

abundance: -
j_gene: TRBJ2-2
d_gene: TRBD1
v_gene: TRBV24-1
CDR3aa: CATSAGTGGTGELFF
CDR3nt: TGTGCCACCAGTGCCGGGACAGGGGGCACCGGGGAGCTGTTTTTT

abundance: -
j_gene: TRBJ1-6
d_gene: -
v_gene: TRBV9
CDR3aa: CASSVAVGSGNSPLHF
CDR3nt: TGTGCCAGCAGCGTAGCGGTGGGAAGCGGTAATTCACCCCTCCACTTT

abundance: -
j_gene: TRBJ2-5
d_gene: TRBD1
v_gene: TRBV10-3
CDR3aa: CAISEGTGGLLPQETQYF
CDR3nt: TGTGCCATCAGTGAGGGGACAGGGGGCCTTCTTCCCCAAGAGACCCAGTACTTC

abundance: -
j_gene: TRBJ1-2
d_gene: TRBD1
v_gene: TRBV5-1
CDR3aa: CASSLESGQGRLNGYTF
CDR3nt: TGCGCCAGCAGCTTGGAGTCGGGACAGGGGCGTTTGAATGGCTACACCTTC

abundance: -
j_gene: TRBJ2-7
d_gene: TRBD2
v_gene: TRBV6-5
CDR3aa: CASSYSVQREEQYF
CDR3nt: TGTGCCAGCAGTTACTCAGTCCAGCGGGAGGAGCAGTACTTC

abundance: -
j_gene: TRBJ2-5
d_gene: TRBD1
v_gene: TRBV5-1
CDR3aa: CASSLGTGLTQETQYF
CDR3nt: TGCGCCAGCAGCTTGGGGACAGGGCTCACCCAAGAGACCCAGTACTTC

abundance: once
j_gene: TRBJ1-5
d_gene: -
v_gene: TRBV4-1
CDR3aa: CASSQDIQSAGGVQHF
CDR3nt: TGCGCCAGCAGCCAAGATATCCAAAGTGCCGGGGGGGTCCAGCATTTT

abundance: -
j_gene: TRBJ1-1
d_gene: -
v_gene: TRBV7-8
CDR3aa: CASSLAETERRNAEAFF
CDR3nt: TGTGCCAGCAGCTTAGCGGAAACGGAGCGGAGGAATGCTGAAGCTTTCTTT

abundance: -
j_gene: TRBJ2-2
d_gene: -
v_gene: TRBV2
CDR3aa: CARESTDPTNTGELFF
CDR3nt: TGTGCCAGGGAGTCGACAGACCCCACGAACACCGGGGAGCTGTTTTTT

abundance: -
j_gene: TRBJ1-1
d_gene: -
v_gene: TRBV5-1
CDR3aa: CASTHIDKNTEAFF
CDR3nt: TGCGCCAGCACCCATATCGACAAAAACACTGAAGCTTTCTTT

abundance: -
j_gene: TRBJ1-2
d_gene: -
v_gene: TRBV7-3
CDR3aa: CASSLSGTGNYGYTF
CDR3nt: TGTGCCAGCAGCTTATCCGGTACAGGGAACTATGGCTACACCTTC

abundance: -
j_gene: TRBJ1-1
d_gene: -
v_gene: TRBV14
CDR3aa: CASSLQRTPNTEAFF
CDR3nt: TGTGCCAGCAGCCTTCAGCGAACCCCGAACACTGAAGCTTTCTTT

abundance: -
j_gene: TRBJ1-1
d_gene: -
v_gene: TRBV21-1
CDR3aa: CASNPRTHEGRMNTEAFF
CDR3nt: TGTGCCAGCAACCCCCGGACACATGAAGGTAGGATGAACACTGAAGCTTTCTTT

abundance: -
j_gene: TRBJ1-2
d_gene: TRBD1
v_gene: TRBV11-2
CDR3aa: CASSFEQTGVYGYTF
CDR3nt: TGTGCCAGCAGTTTTGAACAGACAGGGGTCTATGGCTACACCTTC

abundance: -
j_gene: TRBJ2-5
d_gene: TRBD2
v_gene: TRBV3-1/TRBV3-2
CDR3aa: CASSRPTSGAKETQYF
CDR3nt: TGTGCCAGCAGCCGACCGACTAGCGGGGCTAAAGAGACCCAGTACTTC